These T cell receptor beta chains were read from a single sample in a study of T cell responses to AZD1222 COVID-19 vaccine. The repertoire was sequenced with immunoSEQ multiplex PCR; TCRdb's copy has only in-frame clones and lacks some. The sample has about 160,000 clones, roughly 90% seen once; the top ten hold about 4.5%. The sample consisted of peripheral blood, taken 28 days after the second AZD1222 dose. Receptor source: an adult who received the AZD1222 COVID-19 vaccine. Each CDR3 is given with its conserved first and last residue. The D gene is left open where the match is weak. Where a row states a size, it is once, few, many or the class of an expanded clone; other rows omit it.

V gene	D gene	J gene	clone size	CDR3 DNA	CDR3 protein
TRBV3-1/TRBV3-2	NA	TRBJ2-1	NA	TGTGCCAGCAGCCTCGGGAATGAGCAGTTCTTC	CASSLGNEQFF
TRBV5-4	NA	TRBJ1-2	NA	TGTGCCAGCAGTCGACAGGAGGTTAGCTATGGCTACACCTTC	CASSRQEVSYGYTF
TRBV11-3	TRBD1	TRBJ2-7	NA	TGTGCCAGCAGCAAATCCGGGACAGCGGCCTACGAGCAGTACTTC	CASSKSGTAAYEQYF
TRBV6-5	NA	TRBJ2-2	NA	TGTGCCAGCAGTTATTCGAACCCCGGGGAGCTGTTTTTT	CASSYSNPGELFF
TRBV6-2/TRBV6-3	NA	TRBJ2-7	NA	TGTGCCAGCAGTTACGGCACGGTAGGGAATATCTACGAGCAGTACTTC	CASSYGTVGNIYEQYF
TRBV19	TRBD1	TRBJ1-5	NA	TGTGCCAGTAGTCTAGGACAGGGATGGAGTCAGCCCCAGCATTTT	CASSLGQGWSQPQHF
TRBV6-1	TRBD2	TRBJ2-1	NA	TGTGCCAGCAGTGAAGAAGGGCGACTAGCGGGCAACAATGAGCAGTTCTTC	CASSEEGRLAGNNEQFF
TRBV9	NA	TRBJ2-2	NA	TGTGCCAGCAGCGTGGGGACAATTAACACCGGGGAGCTGTTTTTT	CASSVGTINTGELFF
TRBV5-6	TRBD1	TRBJ1-5	NA	TGTGCCAGCAGCTTTTCAGGGGGCTGGCAGCCCCAGCATTTT	CASSFSGGWQPQHF
TRBV3-1/TRBV3-2	NA	TRBJ2-1	NA	TGTGCCAGCAGCCCTCAGGAAGGGCGGATCTACAATGAGCAGTTCTTC	CASSPQEGRIYNEQFF
TRBV5-6	NA	TRBJ2-7	NA	TGTGCCAGCAGCTTGGGTAGCAGCCATCCCTACGAGCAGTACTTC	CASSLGSSHPYEQYF
TRBV29-1	NA	TRBJ1-1	NA	TGCAGCGTTGTTGACAGCTTGAACACTGAAGCTTTCTTT	CSVVDSLNTEAFF
TRBV3-1/TRBV3-2	NA	TRBJ1-1	NA	TGTGCCAGCAGCCAGGGCTTCATGAACACTGAAGCTTTCTTT	CASSQGFMNTEAFF
TRBV20-1	TRBD2	TRBJ2-3	NA	TGCAGTGCTAGTCCCGGGGGGACAGATACGCAGTATTTT	CSASPGGTDTQYF
TRBV5-5	NA	TRBJ1-1	NA	TGTGCCAGCAGCTTGGTACAGATGAACACTGAAGCTTTCTTT	CASSLVQMNTEAFF
TRBV7-9	NA	TRBJ1-4	NA	TGTGCCGGGGAGGGCGGTGAAAAACTGTTTTTT	CAGEGGEKLFF
TRBV4-3	NA	TRBJ1-5	NA	TGCGCCAGCAGCCAAGCGGTCAATCAGCCCCAGCATTTT	CASSQAVNQPQHF
TRBV6-5	TRBD1	TRBJ1-5	NA	TGTGCCAGCACCAGGGACAGGTCGGATGGTCAGCCCCAGCATTTT	CASTRDRSDGQPQHF
TRBV4-1	TRBD1	TRBJ1-3	NA	TGCGCCAGCAGTCGGGACAGGGGAAACACCATATATTTT	CASSRDRGNTIYF
TRBV18	NA	TRBJ2-7	NA	TGTGCCAGCTCACCACCGGGAGGACACCTTACCTACGAGCAGTACTTC	CASSPPGGHLTYEQYF
TRBV6-5	NA	TRBJ1-5	NA	TGTGCCAGCAGGGGCTATGGCAATCAGCCCCAGCATTTT	CASRGYGNQPQHF
TRBV6-1	NA	TRBJ1-1	NA	TGTGCCAGCAGTGAGTTTTCGGCAGAAGCTTTCTTT	CASSEFSAEAFF
TRBV19	TRBD1	TRBJ1-1	NA	TGTGCCAGCGGGACAGGTTGGACTGAAGCTTTCTTT	CASGTGWTEAFF
TRBV6-5	NA	TRBJ1-2	NA	TGTGCCAGCAGATCGGGGCGTCTATTGGGCGGCTACACCTTC	CASRSGRLLGGYTF
TRBV30	NA	TRBJ1-6	NA	TGTGCCTGGAGTGTACCCGGGAGGCGAGGTCTCTCCTATAATTCACCCCTCCACTTT	CAWSVPGRRGLSYNSPLHF
TRBV7-9	NA	TRBJ1-6	NA	TGTGCCAGCAGCCGAGGTGGGTCCTATAATTCACCCCTCCACTTT	CASSRGGSYNSPLHF
TRBV5-4	TRBD2	TRBJ2-3	NA	TGTGCCAGCAGCTTGGTAGGGACTACCGCAGATACGCAGTATTTT	CASSLVGTTADTQYF
TRBV27	NA	TRBJ1-5	few	TGTGCCAGCAGCCCCGTATGGGGCGGGAGCAATCAGCCCCAGCATTTT	CASSPVWGGSNQPQHF
TRBV6-6	TRBD1	TRBJ1-5	NA	TGTGCCAGCAGTCCGACAGGGGGGCATCAGCCCCAGCATTTT	CASSPTGGHQPQHF
TRBV3-1/TRBV3-2	TRBD2	TRBJ2-1	NA	TGTGCCAGCACCCCACACGCGGGGGTTGACAATGAGCAGTTCTTC	CASTPHAGVDNEQFF
TRBV18	NA	TRBJ1-5	NA	TGTGCCAGCTCATGGGGCACCTCCTGTTTT	CASSWGTSCF
TRBV10-3	NA	TRBJ1-2	NA	TGTGCCATCAGTGAGTCTTCTAACTATGGCTACACCTTC	CAISESSNYGYTF
TRBV13	TRBD1	TRBJ1-3	NA	TGTGCCAGCAGCTTGGGACAGGGGGGAAACACCATATATTTT	CASSLGQGGNTIYF
TRBV6-5	NA	TRBJ1-5	NA	TGTGCCAGCAGTTACAGGTTGGGTCAGCCCCAGCATTTT	CASSYRLGQPQHF
TRBV7-3	NA	TRBJ2-7	NA	TGTGCCAGCAGCTTGCAGGGGGGCCCCCGGAGCGAGCAGTACTTC	CASSLQGGPRSEQYF
TRBV5-5	NA	TRBJ2-7	NA	TGTGCCAGCAGCTTCAGGACCCTTCCTTACGAGCAGTACTTC	CASSFRTLPYEQYF
TRBV3-1/TRBV3-2	TRBD2	TRBJ2-5	NA	TGTGCCAGCAGCCAAGGTCATGCCGGGGGGGCGGAGACCCAGTACTTC	CASSQGHAGGAETQYF
TRBV15	NA	TRBJ1-4	once	TGTGCCACCAGCAGAGTCCGACAGGAAAAACTGTTTTTT	CATSRVRQEKLFF
TRBV15	NA	TRBJ2-5	NA	TGTGCCACCAGCCCAGTCGGGAAGACCCAGTACTTC	CATSPVGKTQYF
TRBV25-1	NA	TRBJ1-5	NA	TGTGCCAGCAGCCTGGGTCCAAATCAGCCCCAGCATTTT	CASSLGPNQPQHF
TRBV2	TRBD2	TRBJ2-7	NA	TGTGCCAGCAGTCCTCGGACTAGCGGGGGGGCTGGGCACTTC	CASSPRTSGGAGHF
TRBV7-8	TRBD1	TRBJ1-1	NA	TGTGCCAGCAGCCGTAGCCCGGACAGGGGGAGTGGTGAAGCTTTCTTT	CASSRSPDRGSGEAFF
TRBV19	TRBD1	TRBJ1-1	NA	TGTGCCAGTACCGAGTGGACAGGCAACACTGAAGCTTTCTTT	CASTEWTGNTEAFF
TRBV5-6	NA	TRBJ2-1	NA	TGTGCCAGCAGCTTCCGACAGGATTATTTCTTC	CASSFRQDYFF
TRBV9	NA	TRBJ2-3	NA	TGTGCCAGCAGCGTGTCCGGGGGGCTTGAAGATACGCAGTATTTT	CASSVSGGLEDTQYF
TRBV7-2	NA	TRBJ1-3	NA	TGTGCCAGCAGCGAAGGGGTCTCTGGAAACACCATATATTTT	CASSEGVSGNTIYF
TRBV12-5	NA	TRBJ1-2	NA	TGTGCTAGTGGTTTCCCACCGGGCAGTGGCTACACCTTC	CASGFPPGSGYTF
TRBV28	NA	TRBJ1-3	NA	TGTGCCAGCAGTCGTTCTAGGGCGGGGGCAGGAAACACCATATATTTT	CASSRSRAGAGNTIYF